A single sample gave rise to the 25 T cell receptor beta chains below, sequenced in a study of siplizumab effects on memory and regulatory T cells. The method was immunoSEQ multiplex PCR; TCRdb's version includes in-frame clones alone and lacks a portion of them. The sample holds about 100,000 clones, about 90% seen once. Sample: Tregs sorted from blood. The receptors shown here come from a human donor in good health.

This clone is a singleton in its sample. The chain employs TRBV30 and TRBJ2-1; 10 nucleotides line up with TRBD2. With 0 bases clipped from V and 7 bases from J, the junction kept 9 bases outside the gene matches. The CDR3 spans 16 residues. The V gene's germline CDR1 is GTSNPN and CDR2 SVGIG (reference sequence). CDR3 region: CAWSVSRTSGRNEQFF. CDR3 bases: TGTGCCTGGAGTGTCAGTAGGACTAGCGGAAGAAATGAGCAGTTCTTC.

This clone has a single count. This chain connects TRBV7-9 to TRBJ1-1; D is unresolved. This CDR3 spans 11 amino acids. Germline assignment: CDR1 SEHNR and CDR2 FQNEAQ (reference sequence). V lost 5 bases and J 3 bases, leaving 4 bases between the germline ends. The CDR3 nucleotides read TGTGCCAGCAGCCGGTACACTGAAGCTTTCTTT. Translated: CASSRYTEAFF.

This chain joins TRBV7-9 and TRBJ1-2; tentative D call: TRBD1 (5 bases). Germline CDR1 SEHNR, CDR2 FQNEAQ (reference sequence). V lost 6 bases, J lost 10 bases, and 15 bases lay in between. CDR3 size: 12 residues. This chain's CDR3 is CASSTEGSYYTF. The CDR3 DNA is TGTGCCAGCAGTACTGAGGGGTCGTACTACACCTTC.

This clone has just one count. The chain links TRBV29-1 to TRBJ1-2; 9 bases fit TRBD1. V lost 7 bases and J lost 0; bases outside the gene matches: 9. CDR1 SQVTM and CDR2 ANQGSEA come from the germline V gene. This CDR3 contains 15 residues. CDR3 sequence reads: CSARDTGGSNYGYTF. The CDR3 bases are TGCAGCGCCAGGGACACAGGGGGCTCTAACTATGGCTACACCTTC.

J is TRBJ1-2 and V is TRBV18; D not resolved. V was cut by 3 bases and J by 0 bases, with 8 bases left in between. The germline CDR1 and CDR2 sequences are KGHSH and LQKENI. The CDR3 sequence is 14 residues long. CDR3 residues: CASSPVTSNYGYTF. CDR3 nucleotides: TGTGCCAGCTCACCGGTGACATCTAACTATGGCTACACCTTC.

This sequence joins TRBV6-5 and TRBJ1-1; perhaps TRBD1 as D (5 bases). Germline CDR1 MNHEY, CDR2 SVGAGI. V shed 0 bases and J shed 4 bases, with 12 bases lying between them. The CDR3 is made up of 15 amino acids. DNA of the CDR3: TGTGCCAGCAGTTACTCCTGGGACCGTGGCACTGAAGCTTTCTTT. This codes for CASSYSWDRGTEAFF.

A single count supports this clone. V and J are TRBV25-1 and TRBJ2-2; no definite D call. V was shortened by 5 bases and J by 4 bases, with 8 bases between the two germline ends. CDR3 length: 13 amino acids. CDR1 and CDR2 (germline): MGHDK, SYGVNS. CDR3: CASSHPPTGELFF. CDR3 nucleotides: TGTGCCAGCAGTCACCCGCCCACCGGGGAGCTGTTTTTT.

This clone was counted a single time. The chain recombines TRBV10-2 with TRBJ2-7; TRBD1 might be the D (5 bases). Per germline, CDR1 WSHSY and CDR2 SAAADI. There are 14 residues in the CDR3. Trimming removed 5 bases from V and 2 bases from J, with 13 bases in between. The CDR3 protein is CASSPPGQTYEQYF. The CDR3, as DNA: TGCGCCAGCAGTCCCCCCGGACAAACCTACGAGCAGTACTTC.

The rearrangement uses TRBV4-1 and TRBJ1-3, with 8 nucleotides matching TRBD1. The CDR3 sequence is 16 residues long. V dropped 1 base and J dropped 6; count of bases not matched to a gene: 8. The germline V gene has CDR1 MGHRA and CDR2 YSYEKL. This chain's CDR3 is CASSQATGVRENTIYF. CDR3 bases: TGCGCCAGCAGCCAAGCGACAGGGGTTCGAGAAAACACCATATATTTT.

This chain connects TRBV19 to TRBJ1-1; D call uncertain. This CDR3 is 13 amino acids long. V dropped 4 bases and J dropped 5 bases, with 11 bases sitting between them. Germline assignment: CDR1 LNHDA and CDR2 SQIVND (reference sequence). The CDR3 sequence: CASSTLARTEAFF. DNA of the CDR3: TGTGCCAGTAGTACCCTAGCAAGGACTGAAGCTTTCTTT.

The V gene is TRBV28, the J gene TRBJ1-6, with D possibly being TRBD1 (6 bases). The CDR3 is made up of 19 amino acids. Trimming took 6 bases from V and 0 from J, leaving 21 bases between them. Germline assignment: CDR1 MDHEN and CDR2 SYDVKM. The CDR3 spells CASSPLRQALSSYNSPLHF. CDR3 nucleotides: TGTGCCAGCAGCCCGCTCCGACAGGCCCTCAGCTCCTATAATTCACCCCTCCACTTT.

Only one count was recorded for this clone. This chain uses TRBV2 with TRBJ2-1; tentatively, D is TRBD2 (6 bases). Deletions cut 4 bases from V and 4 bases from J, with 14 bases between. Per the germline V gene, CDR1 is SNHLY and CDR2 is FYNNEI. The CDR3 length is 15 residues. Here the CDR3 reads CASSGGTDVYNEQFF. For the CDR3, the DNA is TGTGCCAGCAGTGGCGGGACTGATGTATACAATGAGCAGTTCTTC.

The gene calls are TRBV6-6 and TRBJ2-3; 14 nucleotides agree with TRBD2. With V trimmed by 2 bases and J by 4 bases, 2 bases remained unmatched. The CDR3 length is 16 residues. Germline CDR1 and CDR2: MNHNY and SVGAGI (reference sequence). The CDR3 loop is CASSYGGLAGADTQYF. For the CDR3, the DNA is TGTGCCAGCAGTTACGGGGGACTAGCGGGAGCAGATACGCAGTATTTT.

The rearrangement joins TRBV9 to TRBJ1-5; tentatively, D is TRBD1 (5 bases). CDR1 SGDLS and CDR2 YYNGEE come from the germline V gene. This CDR3 contains 13 residues. V lost 4 bases, J lost 6 bases, and 11 bases lay in between. The CDR3 loop reads CASSPGLSQPQHF. In nucleotides, the CDR3 is TGTGCCAGCAGCCCAGGGCTTTCTCAGCCCCAGCATTTT.

The CDR3 loop is CATSRDLGTNTEAFF. The CDR3 DNA is TGTGCCACCAGCAGAGATTTAGGGACGAACACTGAAGCTTTCTTT. This rearrangement joins TRBV15 to TRBJ1-1; D may be TRBD1 (5 bases). With 0 bases removed from V and 1 base from J, the gap between germline ends came to 9 bases. The CDR3 has 15 amino acids. In germline, CDR1 is LNHNV, CDR2 YYDKDF (reference sequence).

The chain is built from TRBV7-2 and TRBJ2-1; 11 bases match TRBD2. J lost 8 bases, V lost 5 bases, and 8 bases had no gene match. Germline V gene lookup returns CDR1 SGHTA and CDR2 FQGNSA. This CDR3 region has 15 residues. CDR3: CASSPSSGRNYEQFF. As DNA, the CDR3 is TGTGCCAGCAGCCCCTCTAGCGGGAGGAACTATGAGCAGTTCTTC. Full variable domain (outside the CDR3, taken from reference TRBV7-2 and TRBJ2-1): GAGVSQSPSNKVTEKGKDVELRCDPISGHTALYWYRQSLGQGLEFLIYFQGNSAPDKSGLPSDRFSAERTGGSVSTLTIQRTQQEDSAVYLCASSPSSGRNYEQFFGPGTRLTVL.

The V gene is TRBV18, the J gene TRBJ2-1; TRBD2 matches at 8 bases. CDR3 size: 14 residues. The germline V gene encodes CDR1 KGHSH and CDR2 LQKENI. V trimming: 6 bases; J trimming: 5 bases; junction bases outside the gene matches: 6. Written as DNA, the CDR3 is TGTGCCAGCTCTAATTCCGGGAGGGACAATGAGCAGTTCTTC. As protein: CASSNSGRDNEQFF.

The V gene is TRBV2, the J gene TRBJ2-5; perhaps TRBD2 as D (5 bases). The CDR3 consists of 12 residues. Germline assignment: CDR1 SNHLY and CDR2 FYNNEI. V lost 5 bases and J 3 bases, leaving 7 bases between the germline ends. The CDR3 here is CASSLLEETQYF. The DNA for the CDR3 is TGTGCCAGCAGTCTACTAGAAGAGACCCAGTACTTC.

The V call is TRBV18, the J call TRBJ2-7, with D possibly being TRBD1 (6 bases). The germline CDR1 and CDR2 sequences are KGHSH and LQKENI. The germline V and J ends were trimmed by 6 bases and 6 bases, with 15 bases remaining between them. This CDR3 spans 13 amino acids. The CDR3 nucleotides read TGTGCCAGCTCGCTTCAGGGGCCCGGCGAGCAGTACTTC. It is translated as CASSLQGPGEQYF.

This chain connects TRBV10-3 to TRBJ2-7; 10 bases map to TRBD2. Germline trimming cut 3 bases from V and 4 bases from J; bases unmatched to any gene: 3. The CDR3 is 14 residues long. The V gene's germline CDR1 is ENHRY and CDR2 SYGVKD. The CDR3 here is CAISDSTSGYEQYF. The CDR3, as DNA: TGTGCCATCAGTGATTCGACTAGCGGGTACGAGCAGTACTTC.

With respect to this clone: Additional DNA sequences in this sample encode the identical CDR3. The chain has TRBV30 and TRBJ1-1; the D is unclear. Germline assignment: CDR1 GTSNPN and CDR2 SVGIG (reference sequence). Trimming removed 0 bases from V and 2 bases from J, with 7 bases in between. The CDR3 contains 13 residues. CDR3 sequence (DNA): TGTGCCTGGAGTGTACTACCCAACACTGAAGCTTTCTTT. It specifies CAWSVLPNTEAFF.

J is TRBJ1-5 and V is TRBV6-6, with 9 bases fitting TRBD1. The V and J ends lost 2 bases and 6 bases, in that order; junction bases with no gene match: 8. This CDR3 is 16 amino acids long. The germline gives CDR1 MNHNY, CDR2 SVGAGI (reference sequence). The DNA for the CDR3 is TGTGCCAGCAGTTACCCGGGACAGGGCTATACTCAGCCCCAGCATTTT. This sequence encodes CASSYPGQGYTQPQHF.

This CDR3 reads CASSYLAAGDTQYF. The CDR3 DNA is TGTGCCAGCAGTTATTTGGCCGCCGGGGATACGCAGTATTTT. The chain is built from TRBV6-6 and TRBJ2-3, with D unclear. Trimming cost V 3 bases and J 6 bases, with 13 bases left between them. The CDR3 runs to 14 residues. Germline V gene data show CDR1 as MNHNY and CDR2 as SVGAGI (reference sequence).

As DNA, the CDR3 is TGCAGCGTTGGGGCCTCCGGGACAGGGAATGAAAAACTGTTTTTT. This codes for CSVGASGTGNEKLFF. V is TRBV29-1 and J is TRBJ1-4, with 9 bases aligning to TRBD1. The CDR3 runs to 15 residues. The V and J ends lost 4 bases and 5 bases, in that order; junction bases with no gene match: 8. Per germline, CDR1 SQVTM and CDR2 ANQGSEA.

V gene TRBV7-8 combines with J gene TRBJ2-1; a weak D match, TRBD1 (5 bases). CDR3 length: 12 residues. The germline V gene has CDR1 SGHVS and CDR2 FQNEAQ. V dropped 1 base and J dropped 12 bases, with 10 bases sitting between them. In DNA, the CDR3 is TGTGCCAGCAGCTTAGGGGGCGGTAGGCAGTTCTTC. Protein sequence: CASSLGGGRQFF.